These T cell receptor beta chains were read from a single sample in a study of T cell changes during pregnancy in multiple sclerosis. This table comes from immunoSEQ multiplex PCR, and its TCRdb copy is limited to in-frame clones, with some not included. This sample yields 65,000 to 90,000 clones, of which approximately 92% are seen a single time; over 2% belongs to the top ten. Sequenced here: peripheral blood, sampled before pregnancy. These receptors came from a female donor with multiple sclerosis, enrolled in a pregnancy study. The conserved cysteine and the conserved F or W are not part of the CDR3 here.

V,J,CDR3
TRBV4-3,TRBJ2-1,ASSQDGPKLAGNNEQF
TRBV2,TRBJ2-7,ASSEPLSPYEQY
TRBV27,TRBJ1-1,ASSAFLGAEAF
TRBV5-6,TRBJ1-1,ASRRQGADTEAF
TRBV30,TRBJ1-1,ACLPVVVAF
TRBV27,TRBJ2-7,ASSLGQGPYEQY
TRBV18,TRBJ1-1,ASSPRTGRDTEAF
TRBV4-2,TRBJ2-1,ASSQETSGSFYEQF
TRBV7-2,TRBJ2-2,ASSRQGLDTGELF
TRBV7-2,TRBJ1-2,ASSPLIYGYT
TRBV6-4,TRBJ2-1,ASSPGNSGSNEQF
TRBV18,TRBJ2-4,ASSQGQVVLAKNIQY
TRBV6-6,TRBJ2-7,ASVGVGHSSYEQY
TRBV2,TRBJ1-5,ASSEAGMLRNQPQH
TRBV7-8,TRBJ2-5,ASSSKRGQGREETQY
TRBV4-1,TRBJ1-1,ASSRGQLNTEAF
TRBV19,TRBJ1-1,ASSISTGGFTEAF
TRBV5-1,TRBJ2-5,ASSLAAGGEEETQY
TRBV29-1,TRBJ2-3,SVGGTDTQY
TRBV29-1,TRBJ2-7,SVRGQGEQY
TRBV4-3,TRBJ1-2,ASSQDGLGGEDYGYT
TRBV7-9,TRBJ2-1,ASSTLAGAVYEQF
TRBV10-3,TRBJ2-3,AISELADTDTQY
TRBV28,TRBJ2-7,ASSLQGEYEQY